A single sample is the source of the 28 T cell receptor beta chains below, sequenced in a study of shared clonotypes between healthy human individuals. Libraries were prepared by immunoSEQ multiplex PCR; TCRdb keeps only in-frame clonotypes and omits some of them. The sample records roughly 2.5 million clones, 90% to 95% being singletons. Sequenced material: naive CD4+ T cells sorted from blood. Subset specified: CD45RA+ positively selected. These receptors came from a man younger than 30 in good health.

The rearrangement joins TRBV27 to TRBJ1-1, with 7 nucleotides matching TRBD1. V dropped 6 bases and J dropped 3; count of bases not matched to a gene: 13. This CDR3 is 16 amino acids long. Germline CDR1 is MNHEY and CDR2 is SMNVEV (reference sequence). CDR3 in amino acids: CASSPTRQGTYTEAFF. CDR3 nucleotides: TGTGCCAGCAGCCCAACGCGACAGGGAACTTACACTGAAGCTTTCTTT.

This chain uses TRBV6-1 with TRBJ1-3; D gene unclear. V lost 4 bases to trimming and J lost 4 bases, with 11 bases between them. CDR1 MNHNS and CDR2 SASEGT come from the germline V gene. The CDR3 sequence is 14 residues long. CDR3 in DNA: TGTGCCAGCAGTGGGGCCTTCTACGGAAACACCATATATTTT. As protein: CASSGAFYGNTIYF.

The chain carries TRBV9 and TRBJ1-1; D might be TRBD1 (5 bases). Trimming removed 4 bases at V and 5 bases at J, with 18 bases between. The CDR3 totals 15 residues. Germline V CDR1 and CDR2: SGDLS, YYNGEE. The CDR3 loop reads CASSIMQDSGTEAFF. CDR3 nucleotide sequence: TGTGCCAGCAGCATAATGCAAGACAGCGGGACTGAAGCTTTCTTT.

Here the CDR3 DNA reads TGTGCCAGCAGGAAGACAGGGACCAACACCATATATTTT. This codes for CASRKTGTNTIYF. V usage is TRBV14 and J usage is TRBJ1-3, with 7 bases matching TRBD1. Germline V gene data show CDR1 as SGHDN and CDR2 as FVKESK. Trimming at V came to 6 bases and at J to 7 bases, leaving 6 bases not matched to a gene. The length of the CDR3 is 13 residues.

The chain employs TRBV7-9 and TRBJ2-1, with unresolved D. This CDR3 has 14 amino acids. Germline V gene data show CDR1 as SEHNR and CDR2 as FQNEAQ (reference sequence). Trimming took off 3 bases at V and 0 bases at J, with 6 bases between the two ends. CDR3 amino acids: CASSFTSSYNEQFF. DNA of the CDR3: TGTGCCAGCAGCTTCACCAGCTCCTACAATGAGCAGTTCTTC.

The chain recombines TRBV7-2 with TRBJ2-3, with D perhaps assigned TRBD1 or TRBD2 (5 bases each). Germline lookup yields CDR1 SGHTA and CDR2 FQGNSA. This CDR3 region has 16 residues. V was trimmed by 3 bases and J by 5 bases, leaving 18 bases between them. The CDR3 DNA is TGTGCCAGCAGCTTTCTCGGACCCGGGACCGGAGATACGCAGTATTTT. Translated: CASSFLGPGTGDTQYF.

In this sample, this clone turned up once. The chain links TRBV5-1 to TRBJ2-5; D unclear. V was pared by 7 bases and J by 2 bases, with 15 bases between. Germline CDR1 and CDR2: SGHRS and YFSETQ. This CDR3 has 14 residues. CDR3 residues: CASGPRPGQETQYF. In DNA form, the CDR3 reads TGCGCCAGCGGACCCCGACCGGGTCAAGAGACCCAGTACTTC.

The chain uses TRBV7-6 and TRBJ2-3, with 11 bases fitting TRBD2. J lost 12 bases, V lost 4 bases, and 6 bases had no gene match. The CDR3 has 13 amino acids. Germline CDR1 reads SGHVS; CDR2 reads FNYEAQ. CDR3 nucleotides: TGTGCCAGCAGCTCAGGGACTAGCGGTGCACAGTATTTT. This encodes CASSSGTSGAQYF.

V is TRBV28 and J is TRBJ1-2; maybe TRBD1 (5 bases). This CDR3 is 16 amino acids long. V lost 5 bases, J lost 7 bases, and 23 bases lay in between. Germline lookup yields CDR1 MDHEN and CDR2 SYDVKM. The CDR3 DNA reads as TGTGCCAGCAGTCCTCCCGGGACGGTCGGCCTTAGTGGCTACACCTTC. This gives the protein CASSPPGTVGLSGYTF.

This chain connects TRBV9 to TRBJ2-7, with TRBD2 matching 14 bases. V lost 3 bases and J lost 7; bases outside the gene matches: 9. The CDR3 consists of 16 residues. Germline assignment: CDR1 SGDLS and CDR2 YYNGEE. The CDR3 loop is CASSALGGLAGEEQYF. The CDR3 DNA reads as TGTGCCAGCAGCGCGCTAGGGGGACTAGCGGGAGAGGAGCAGTACTTC. The full variable domain, completed using reference TRBV9 and TRBJ2-7, is DSGVTQTPKHLITATGQRVTLRCSPRSGDLSVYWYQQSLDQGLQFLIQYYNGEERAKGNILERFSAQQFPDLHSELNLSSLELGDSALYFCASSALGGLAGEEQYFGPGTRLTVT.

The J gene is TRBJ1-6, the V gene TRBV2; D is unresolved. The CDR3 has 15 amino acids. Trimming shortened V by 3 bases and J by 6 bases, and 12 bases separated the two germline ends. From germline, CDR1 is SNHLY and CDR2 FYNNEI. The CDR3 here is CASSEPRALNSPLHF. The CDR3 nucleotides read TGTGCCAGCAGTGAGCCGCGGGCGCTTAATTCACCCCTCCACTTT.

The V and J genes are TRBV5-1 and TRBJ2-3; TRBD1 agrees at 9 bases. Per the germline V gene, CDR1 is SGHRS and CDR2 is YFSETQ. Losses at the gene ends were 0 bases for V and 5 bases for J; bases not matched to a gene: 4. CDR3 size: 15 residues. The CDR3 sequence: CASSLEGTGRDTQYF. The CDR3 nucleotides are TGCGCCAGCAGCTTGGAGGGGACAGGGAGAGATACGCAGTATTTT.

This chain joins TRBV10-1 and TRBJ1-1, with 9 bases fitting TRBD1. The germline V gene has CDR1 WNHNN and CDR2 SYGVQD (reference sequence). The J segment lost 6 bases and the V segment lost 6 bases, leaving 14 bases of the junction unmatched. CDR3 length: 16 amino acids. CDR3 loop: CASREQGAVVHPEAFF. In DNA form, the CDR3 reads TGCGCCAGCAGGGAACAGGGGGCGGTAGTTCATCCTGAAGCTTTCTTT.

The chain couples TRBV6-6 to TRBJ2-7; tentatively, D is TRBD2 (6 bases). The CDR3 has 16 amino acids. Germline values: CDR1 MNHNY, CDR2 SVGAGI (reference sequence). Between the trimmed V and J ends, which lost 5 bases and 7 bases, there was a span of 24 bases. The CDR3 nucleotides are TGTGCCAGCAGTACAGACCCCGCCGGGGGACGAGGGGAGCAGTACTTC. Encoded protein: CASSTDPAGGRGEQYF.

Worth noting for this clone: Other nucleotide sequences from this sample produce the same CDR3. The V gene is TRBV6-5, the J gene TRBJ2-5; D gene unclear. The CDR3 spans 14 residues. In germline, CDR1 is MNHEY, CDR2 SVGAGI. V lost 0 bases to trimming and J lost 4 bases, with 9 bases between them. The CDR3 coding sequence is TGTGCCAGCAGTTACTCCGGGCGAGGAGAGACCCAGTACTTC. Amino acids: CASSYSGRGETQYF.

The sample holds one count of this clone. The V gene is TRBV11-2, the J gene TRBJ2-2; possibly TRBD2 for D (5 bases). Germline V gene lookup returns CDR1 SGHAT and CDR2 FQNNGV. Trimming stripped 2 bases from V and 6 bases from J, with 22 bases between. This CDR3 comprises 18 residues. The CDR3 region is CASSLRFLGVAQAGELFF. The CDR3 nucleotides read TGTGCCAGCAGCTTAAGGTTTCTCGGGGTAGCGCAGGCCGGGGAGCTGTTTTTT.

This clone was counted a single time. J is TRBJ2-7 and V is TRBV27, with 11 bases that match TRBD1. CDR1 is MNHEY and CDR2 is SMNVEV in the germline V gene (reference sequence). The V gene end was trimmed by 5 bases and the J gene end by 4 bases; junction bases not matched to a gene: 13. This CDR3 contains 17 residues. The CDR3 reads CASSPAGQGAKSYEQYF. The CDR3 DNA follows: TGTGCCAGCAGTCCGGCCGGACAGGGGGCGAAATCGTACGAGCAGTACTTC.

This sequence joins TRBV6-5 and TRBJ2-5; D remains ambiguous. Germline V gene sequence: CDR1 MNHEY, CDR2 SVGAGI. There are 14 residues in the CDR3. V lost 6 bases and J lost 7, with 18 bases in between. The CDR3 is CASSPGAPAVTQYF. For the CDR3, the DNA is TGTGCCAGCAGCCCCGGAGCGCCGGCAGTGACCCAGTACTTC.

J is TRBJ2-5 and V is TRBV25-1, with D tentatively TRBD1 (6 bases). The J call is in doubt because the DNA end fits TRBJ2-7 better. Germline V gene sequence: CDR1 MGHDK, CDR2 SYGVNS. CDR3 length equals 18 residues. CDR3 in DNA: TGTGCCAGCAGTGGCTTTCTGGTGGACAGCTTCACCGCCTACGAGCAGTACTTC. Translating gives CASSGFLVDSFTAYEQYF.

This rearrangement joins TRBV30 to TRBJ1-5; TRBD1 aligns across 11 bases. The CDR3 is 14 residues long. Germline loops: CDR1 GTSNPN, CDR2 SVGIG (reference sequence). V lost 3 bases to trimming and J lost 6 bases; unmatched junction nucleotides: 4. The CDR3 sequence is CAWSRGQGGQPQHF. Here the CDR3 DNA reads TGTGCCTGGAGCCGGGGACAGGGGGGTCAGCCCCAGCATTTT. The full variable domain, in which reference TRBV30 and TRBJ1-5 provide the parts outside the CDR3, is SQTIHQWPATLVQPVGSPLSLECTVEGTSNPNLYWYRQAAGRGLQLLFYSVGIGQISSEVPQNLSASRPQDRQFILSSKKLLLSDSGFYLCAWSRGQGGQPQHFGDGTRLSIL.

This chain connects TRBV28 to TRBJ1-1; no reliable D call. Germline CDR1 and CDR2: MDHEN and SYDVKM. The CDR3 spans 14 residues. V was cut by 5 bases and J by 5 bases, with 15 bases left in between. The CDR3 region has the DNA TGTGCCAGCAGTATCAGGTCCCTTTCTACTGAAGCTTTCTTT. Its translation: CASSIRSLSTEAFF.

This clone has more than one count but fewer than ten. The chain carries TRBV10-3 and TRBJ1-5, with D possibly being TRBD1 (5 bases). This CDR3 contains 14 residues. Germline V gene sequence: CDR1 ENHRY, CDR2 SYGVKD. Between the trimmed V and J ends, which lost 8 bases and 9 bases, there was a span of 20 bases. As DNA, the CDR3 is TGTGCCATCGGGGGGGAAGGGCGTCAACGGCCCCAGCATTTT. Protein: CAIGGEGRQRPQHF.

On this clone: Other DNA variants within this sample encode the same CDR3. The chain links TRBV5-4 to TRBJ2-3; D may match TRBD1 or TRBD2 (5 bases each). The length of the CDR3 is 15 residues. The V gene's germline CDR1 is SGHNT and CDR2 YYREEE (reference sequence). Trimming cost V 0 bases and J 1 base, with 9 bases left between them. CDR3 protein: CASSLGGGGTDTQYF. CDR3 DNA: TGTGCCAGCAGCTTGGGTGGGGGAGGCACAGATACGCAGTATTTT.

This chain connects TRBV4-3 to TRBJ2-5, with D perhaps TRBD2 (5 bases). With 2 bases removed from V and 4 bases from J, the gap between germline ends came to 17 bases. The CDR3 has 16 amino acids. Per germline, CDR1 LGHNA and CDR2 YSLEER. This CDR3 is CASSQSSLLKGETQYF. The CDR3 DNA reads as TGCGCCAGCAGCCAATCTAGCTTACTAAAAGGAGAGACCCAGTACTTC.

This sequence joins TRBV7-8 and TRBJ2-7; the D is unclear. The CDR3 contains 13 residues. The germline CDR1 and CDR2 sequences are SGHVS and FQNEAQ. Trimming took off 5 bases at V and 3 bases at J, with 11 bases between the two ends. CDR3 DNA: TGTGCCAGCAGCCCCCCACGCCACTACGAGCAGTACTTC. Encoded protein: CASSPPRHYEQYF.

The genes are TRBV28 and TRBJ2-7; D is uncertain. The germline V gene encodes CDR1 MDHEN and CDR2 SYDVKM. The CDR3 runs 14 residues. V dropped 1 base and J dropped 3 bases, with 10 bases sitting between them. CDR3 DNA sequence: TGTGCCAGCAGTTTATTCGGCAGCCGCTACGAGCAGTACTTC. This translates into CASSLFGSRYEQYF.

In the case of this clone: The same CDR3 arises from other DNA sequences in this sample as well. The V and J genes are TRBV28 and TRBJ1-1; D perhaps matches TRBD1 (6 bases). V shed 2 bases and J shed 4 bases, with 11 bases lying between them. CDR1 and CDR2 from the germline V gene are MDHEN and SYDVKM. This CDR3 spans 14 amino acids. Here the CDR3 DNA reads TGTGCCAGCAGTTTAGAAGGGGGTGGCACTGAAGCTTTCTTT. Translation: CASSLEGGGTEAFF.

Worth noting for this clone: The sample contains more than one DNA sequence encoding this CDR3. The chain links TRBV4-1 to TRBJ1-5; TRBD1 agrees at 7 bases. This CDR3 spans 16 amino acids. The trim removed 0 bases at V and 0 bases at J, leaving 2 bases unmatched. Germline CDR1 is MGHRA and CDR2 is YSYEKL. CDR3 sequence: CASSQEGGGSNQPQHF. The CDR3 DNA sequence: TGCGCCAGCAGCCAAGAAGGGGGCGGTAGCAATCAGCCCCAGCATTTT.